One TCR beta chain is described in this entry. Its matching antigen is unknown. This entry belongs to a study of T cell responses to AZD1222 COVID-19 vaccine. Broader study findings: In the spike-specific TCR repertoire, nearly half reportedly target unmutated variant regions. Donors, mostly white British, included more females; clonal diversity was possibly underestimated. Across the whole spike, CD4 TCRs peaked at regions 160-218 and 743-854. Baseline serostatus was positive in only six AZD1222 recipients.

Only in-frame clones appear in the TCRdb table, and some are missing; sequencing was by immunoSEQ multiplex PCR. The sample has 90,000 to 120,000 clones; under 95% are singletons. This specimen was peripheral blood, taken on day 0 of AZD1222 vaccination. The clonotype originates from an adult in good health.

The CDR3 loop reads CASSGGPPNSPLHF. The CDR3 DNA reads as TGTGCCAGTAGTGGAGGACCCCCTAATTCACCCCTCCACTTT. V and J are TRBV19 and TRBJ1-6; D is unresolved. The germline V gene encodes CDR1 LNHDA and CDR2 SQIVND (reference sequence). The CDR3 sequence is 14 residues long. V was clipped by 5 bases and J by 6 bases, with 11 bases between them.